This T cell receptor beta chain stems from a study of a mutant IDH1 vaccine in newly diagnosed glioma (dated by TCRdb to about 2021). Background on the whole study: Patients received eight vaccinations in weeks 1, 3, 5, 7, 11, 15, 19 and 23, corresponding to visits V03 through V10. Prior to enrollment, patients had been given standard therapy consisting of radiotherapy alone, temozolomide alone, or radiochemotherapy with temozolomide, with the combination given to most patients. Of the 32 patients who were treated, around 60% were male and around 40% were female, and the mean age was around 40 years. Six visits were used for peripheral blood collection: V03 (baseline), V05, V07, V10, V12 and V13. Vaccination was initiated 4-6 weeks after radiotherapy alone, or concurrently with temozolomide cycles in the chemotherapy-containing groups. For exploratory analyses, about two dozen treated patients had longitudinal TCRB deep sequencing done wherever samples were available.

Library construction relied on the immunoSEQ multiplex PCR assay. The hsTCRB Kit was used according to the manufacturer's protocol to amplify rearranged TCR beta chain sequences. Sequencing of TCRB libraries was carried out on an Illumina MiSeq. The authors processed their data as follows. Demultiplexing, trimming and gene mapping were performed with the kit vendor's proprietary platform. Sourced from immuneACCESS, this table was stored by TCRdb with only in-frame sequences that have V and J called. A share of the clones is absent; for the studies checked, an unresolved V gene accounts for under half, and the remainder has no known explanation. V and J calls plus clone size are reproduced from that table; the DNA served to infer D and trimming. The sample table contains 100,000 to 120,000 clones; only one count was recorded for 85% to 90% of them. The ten largest clones take up roughly 0.55% of the sample.

Sample time point, as interpreted from the label and publication: week 11, during vaccination. Each vaccine dose was 300 ug of a 20-mer mutant IDH1 peptide in Montanide, given subcutaneously with topical imiquimod. Donors had newly diagnosed WHO grade 3 or 4 IDH1-mutant astrocytomas with loss of nuclear ATRX. The samples were drawn from NOA16, a multicentre, single-arm, open-label phase I trial in Germany that tested a mutant IDH1 peptide vaccine in humans for the first time. Genomic DNA for TCRB sequencing was isolated from EDTA blood with the DNeasy Blood and Tissue Kit. General conclusions and limits of the study: Immune responses induced by the vaccine were seen in roughly 92% of patients across multiple MHC alleles. Pseudoprogression appeared unrelated to alterations in the top peripheral T cell clonotypes detected by TCRB sequencing. PBMC samples for TCRB deep sequencing were selected based on availability. The authors stated that sample limitations prevented analyses of patient blood samples from being reproduced.

As for this clone: Its cognate antigen has yet to be identified. There are no base qualities to consult, and no much larger clone falls within one base.

From the cysteine up to the phenylalanine, the CDR3 has a length of 13 residues. The entry retains the CDR3 DNA only, 39 bases that are in frame from base 1. The V end gives up 6 bases and the J end 7 bases, leaving 4 bases in the junction not matched to a gene. The germline V gene provides CDR1 SNHLY and CDR2 FYNNEI. The sequence is built from TRBV2 and TRBJ1-2, with 11 bases in between that match TRBD1. This TCR was recovered from a woman aged 45 to 65 with glioma. The sample consisted of PBMCs, taken from a glioma patient whose treatment included an IDH1 peptide vaccine. CDR3 loop: CASRDRGLVGYTF. The DNA is as follows: TGTGCCAGCAGGGACAGGGGGCTTGTTGGCTACACCTTC.